What follows is one TCR beta chain and its context. The sample belongs to a study of CD8 T cells in Susac syndrome. RNA, at roughly 0.45 to 1 ug, was reverse transcribed with random hexamers. Using its own MiXCR run on the immunoSEQ multiplex PCR reads, TCRdb lists one record per CDR3 protein. The sample records approximately 180,000 distinct CDR3 sequences, more than 85% being singletons. The TEMRA cells underwent FACS enrichment, while the CD8+ and CD4+ T cells underwent negative isolation. The sequenced sample consisted of CD4+ T cells from PBMCs. The source of this sequence is a human donor with Susac syndrome.

Here the CDR3 DNA reads TGTGCCAGCAGTTTGGGACTAGAAACAGATACGCAGTATTTT. Its protein is CASSLGLETDTQYF. V usage is TRBV28 and J usage is TRBJ2-3; 8 nucleotides match TRBD2. Germline V gene sequence: CDR1 MDHEN, CDR2 SYDVKM. V trimming: 3 bases; J trimming: 3 bases; junction bases outside the gene matches: 2. This CDR3 is 14 amino acids long.